A selection of T cell receptor beta chains follows, all from one sample in a study of blood T cell repertoires in COVID-19. The repertoire was sequenced with immunoSEQ multiplex PCR; TCRdb's copy has only in-frame clones and lacks some. The repertoire includes 400,000 or so clones, about 89% of them detected once, and roughly 1.5% sits in the top ten. The sample consisted of peripheral blood. The receptor source for this set is a middle-aged woman with COVID-19, enrolled during active disease. CDR3s include the opening cysteine and the closing phenylalanine or tryptophan.

J | V | CDR3
TRBJ2-3 | TRBV6-5 | CASRTGLGTDTQYF
TRBJ2-5 | TRBV28 | CASSQGLAGAQETQYF
TRBJ1-4 | TRBV19 | CATPGGGRGEKLFF
TRBJ1-4 | TRBV19 | CASSIGIQRRNEKLFF
TRBJ1-1 | TRBV28 | CASSWGSPGGTEAFF
TRBJ2-1 | TRBV7-2 | CASSLGLAGSGEQFF
TRBJ2-7 | TRBV25-1 | CASSNSGSYEQYF
TRBJ2-3 | TRBV27 | CASSPSAPLAGLLTSTDTQYF
TRBJ1-1 | TRBV5-1 | CASSPTGGPSMNTEAFF
TRBJ1-5 | TRBV3-1/TRBV3-2 | CASSRGTNQPQHF
TRBJ2-5 | TRBV2 | CASSFRGGQETQYF
TRBJ1-6 | TRBV7-2 | CASKNAPNSPLHF
TRBJ1-2 | TRBV29-1 | CSVGAGNYGYTF
TRBJ2-1 | TRBV7-3 | CASSPPEGAGGHNEQFF
TRBJ2-2 | TRBV18 | CASSRAGTGDTGELFF
TRBJ2-5 | TRBV19 | CASTPIGDPQETQYF
TRBJ1-6 | TRBV30 | CASRGQLYNSPLHF
TRBJ1-1 | TRBV7-3 | CASSPHMNTEAFF
TRBJ2-1 | TRBV3-1/TRBV3-2 | CASSQTQGSYNEQFF
TRBJ2-5 | TRBV10-3 | CAISPSGGQETQYF
TRBJ1-6 | TRBV9 | CASSGTGTGRSRGYSPLHF
TRBJ2-5 | TRBV2 | CASGAQETQYF
TRBJ1-2 | TRBV5-4 | CASSIQGAEGYTF
TRBJ1-4 | TRBV30 | CAWMGGGYNEKLFF
TRBJ2-5 | TRBV7-9 | CASSLPGGGPPETQYF
TRBJ1-3 | TRBV28 | CASRAWGTVNGNTIYF
TRBJ2-3 | TRBV10-3 | CAISGQGTNLGDTQYF
TRBJ2-7 | TRBV15 | CATSRPTGLSEQYF
TRBJ1-4 | TRBV5-6 | CASSAGVRANEKLFF
TRBJ2-5 | TRBV27 | CASSQGADRETQYF
TRBJ2-2 | TRBV19 | CASTPTGAANTGELFF
TRBJ2-3 | TRBV27 | CASTFSRTSGAGDTQYF
TRBJ1-2 | TRBV3-1/TRBV3-2 | CASSRPQGTGGYTF
TRBJ2-1 | TRBV27 | CASSSPLADRYNEQFF
TRBJ2-1 | TRBV6-4 | CASSDHTGGSYNEQFF
TRBJ1-1 | TRBV28 | CASRGVGQGQYTEAFF
TRBJ1-5 | TRBV28 | CASSPDSRTQHF
TRBJ1-1 | TRBV5-5 | CASSLVGGVEAFF
TRBJ1-3 | TRBV7-6 | CASSLFSGTGILSGNTIYF
TRBJ1-4 | TRBV6-1 | CASSETGDGKLFF
TRBJ2-3 | TRBV19 | CASNALAGSTDTQYF
TRBJ2-3 | TRBV30 | CAWGLAGSDTQYF
TRBJ2-5 | TRBV3-1/TRBV3-2 | CASSQVRDQETQYF